One and the same sample provided the 14 T cell receptor beta chains below, sequenced in a study of cytomegalovirus exposure and HLA in healthy donors. Both 60 Vbeta primers and 13 Jbeta primers went into the PCR. This table comes from immunoSEQ multiplex PCR, and its TCRdb copy is limited to in-frame clones, with some not included. The data contain about 160,000 clones, approximately 88% of them seen just once; the ten biggest clones take up about 1%. Sequenced: PBMCs. The receptors originated from a man aged 25-40 years in good health and CMV-seronegative.

The chain employs TRBV7-8 and TRBJ2-7, with 8 bases aligning to TRBD1. The CDR3 is 14 residues long. Germline V CDR1 and CDR2: SGHVS, FQNEAQ. Trimming took 5 bases from V and 3 from J; bases not matched to a gene: 6. The CDR3 reads CASSPRQGNYEQYF. CDR3 bases: TGTGCCAGCAGCCCACGACAGGGGAACTACGAGCAGTACTTC.

This clone turned up a few times. This chain uses TRBV7-6 with TRBJ2-1, with 8 bases aligning to TRBD1. Trimming cost V 5 bases and J 10 bases; bases outside gene matches: 7. Germline loops: CDR1 SGHVS, CDR2 FNYEAQ. The CDR3 runs to 13 residues. The CDR3 loop reads CASSKTGDGEQFF. The CDR3 DNA reads as TGTGCCAGCAGCAAGACAGGGGACGGAGAGCAGTTCTTC. The full variable domain, its missing parts supplied by reference TRBV7-6 and TRBJ2-1, is GAGVSQSPRYKVTKRGQDVALRCDPISGHVSLYWYRQALGQGPEFLTYFNYEAQQDKSGLPNDRFSAERPEGSISTLTIQRTEQRDSAMYRCASSKTGDGEQFFGPGTRLTVL.

The rearrangement uses TRBV2 and TRBJ1-2; no clear D. Germline V gives CDR1 SNHLY, CDR2 FYNNEI. CDR3 size: 15 residues. Between the trimmed V and J ends, which lost 8 bases and 5 bases, there was a span of 21 bases. The CDR3 here is CASSLTGVTSYGYTF. DNA of the CDR3: TGTGCCAGCTCTTTGACCGGGGTGACCTCGTATGGCTACACCTTC.

The V gene is TRBV7-9, the J gene TRBJ2-1, with a weak D call TRBD2 (5 bases). V gave up 2 bases and J gave up 6 bases, with 11 bases separating them. The CDR3 is 14 amino acids. The germline gives CDR1 SEHNR, CDR2 FQNEAQ (reference sequence). The CDR3 here is CASSLNTGSNEQFF. CDR3 sequence (DNA): TGTGCCAGCAGCTTAAATACGGGATCCAATGAGCAGTTCTTC.

The CDR3, as DNA: TGTGCCAGCAGCCCTAGACTAGCGGGAGAGACCCAGTACTTC. This translates into CASSPRLAGETQYF. The chain carries TRBV7-7 and TRBJ2-5; 10 bases are shared with TRBD2. Germline loops: CDR1 SSHAT, CDR2 FNYEAQ (reference sequence). Germline trimming cut 5 bases from V and 4 bases from J; bases unmatched to any gene: 4. This CDR3 has 14 residues.

This chain links TRBV5-4 with TRBJ2-2, with D tentatively TRBD1 (6 bases). The V gene's germline CDR1 is SGHNT and CDR2 YYREEE (reference sequence). Trimming removed 2 bases from V and 5 bases from J, with 13 bases in between. The CDR3 length is 15 residues. In DNA, the CDR3 is TGTGCCAGCAGCTTCGGGCAGGGGCTAACCGGGGAGCTGTTTTTT. Translating it yields CASSFGQGLTGELFF.

This chain joins TRBV4-1 and TRBJ2-2, with D tentatively TRBD1 (5 bases). The V and J ends lost 7 bases and 5 bases respectively, with 14 bases between them. The CDR3 sequence is 14 residues long. Germline V lookup: CDR1 MGHRA, CDR2 YSYEKL. The CDR3 DNA is TGCGCCAGCACAAAGACAGAAGTAACCGGGGAGCTGTTTTTT. It codes for CASTKTEVTGELFF.

The J gene is TRBJ1-5, the V gene TRBV28, with 8 bases aligning to TRBD1. The germline gives CDR1 MDHEN, CDR2 SYDVKM. The length of the CDR3 is 14 residues. Trimming cost V 3 bases and J 7 bases; bases outside gene matches: 5. The CDR3 DNA sequence: TGTGCCAGCAGTTTTGCCGGGACAGGCCAGCCCCAGCATTTT. Amino acids: CASSFAGTGQPQHF.

Details on this clone: Different DNA sequences within this sample yield the same CDR3. The chain carries TRBV19 and TRBJ1-2; possible D gene TRBD1, 5 bases. Deletions cut 9 bases from V and 8 bases from J, with 19 bases between. Germline V gene data show CDR1 as LNHDA and CDR2 as SQIVND (reference sequence). The CDR3 length is 13 residues. The chain's CDR3 is CASRLGGREGYTF. DNA for the CDR3: TGTGCCAGCCGCCTCGGGGGTCGAGAAGGCTACACCTTC. The full variable domain, completed using reference TRBV19 and TRBJ1-2, is DGGITQSPKYLFRKEGQNVTLSCEQNLNHDAMYWYRQDPGQGLRLIYYSQIVNDFQKGDIAEGYSVSREKKESFPLTVTSAQKNPTAFYLCASRLGGREGYTFGSGTRLTVV.

The rearrangement links TRBV4-1 to TRBJ1-5; D may be TRBD1 (6 bases). V lost 0 bases and J 6 bases, leaving 12 bases between the germline ends. The CDR3 runs to 15 residues. Germline values: CDR1 MGHRA, CDR2 YSYEKL. This chain's CDR3 is CASSQDQGLGQPQHF. The CDR3 coding sequence is TGCGCCAGCAGCCAAGATCAGGGGCTCGGTCAGCCCCAGCATTTT.

This chain joins TRBV5-1 and TRBJ1-4; TRBD1 aligns across 10 bases. The CDR3 contains 14 residues. Germline CDR1 SGHRS, CDR2 YFSETQ. V was clipped by 4 bases and J by 8 bases; unmatched bases: 5. CDR3 residues: CASSMTGGDEKLFF. CDR3 DNA: TGCGCCAGCAGCATGACAGGGGGCGACGAAAAACTGTTTTTT.

V gene TRBV28 combines with J gene TRBJ1-6, with 7 positions matching TRBD1. V shed 5 bases, J shed 3 bases, and the junction held 1 base outside the gene matches. CDR3 length equals 14 residues. From germline, CDR1 is MDHEN and CDR2 SYDVKM. CDR3 sequence: CASSGDSYNSPLHF. The DNA for the CDR3 is TGTGCCAGCAGTGGGGACAGCTATAATTCACCCCTCCACTTT.

The chain joins TRBV11-2 to TRBJ2-3, with TRBD1 matching over 7 bases. CDR1 and CDR2 (germline): SGHAT, FQNNGV. J lost 4 bases, V lost 3 bases, and 7 bases had no gene match. The length of the CDR3 is 15 residues. In DNA, the CDR3 is TGTGCCAGCAGCTTTGACAGGGTAGCACCAGATACGCAGTATTTT. Translating gives CASSFDRVAPDTQYF.

The rearrangement joins TRBV4-1 to TRBJ1-1; 8 bases match TRBD1. The ends lost 4 bases at V and 3 bases at J; junction bases unmatched: 7. Germline V gene sequence: CDR1 MGHRA, CDR2 YSYEKL. The CDR3 is made up of 15 amino acids. The CDR3 is CASSLHAGQDTEAFF. The CDR3 DNA reads as TGCGCCAGCAGCCTTCATGCGGGACAGGACACTGAAGCTTTCTTT.